This TCR beta chain appears in the sequencing data of a study of blood T cells in healthy people across ages. Study overall: Template switching retrieved approximately one barcoded beta molecule for each two T cells.

CDR3 length: 16 residues. The V and J ends lost 2 bases and 6 bases respectively, with 18 bases between them. Germline-derived CDR1 and CDR2 are SGHRS and YFSETQ. Primers used in a second PCR of about 6 to 11 cycles were a sample-barcoded 5' primer and a J-beta primer mix. Each cDNA molecule received a tag from a template-switch adaptor that had 12 random nucleotides. TCRdb re-derived calls from the 5' RACE reads in MiXCR, one entry per CDR3 protein. The repertoire has under 750,000 distinct CDR3 sequences, roughly 43% of them found once; the top ten carry approximately 23%. The TCR was taken from an older man in good health. Sequencing was done on a sample of blood. V usage is TRBV5-1 and J usage is TRBJ2-1; D uncertain. In DNA form, the CDR3 reads TGCGCCAGCAGCTTTCGGTCGGCAGGAACCCTCAATGAGCAGTTCTTC. Translating gives CASSFRSAGTLNEQFF.